The source of this T cell receptor (beta chain) is a study of blood T cells in healthy people across ages. PBMCs were isolated at a quantity of at least 7 million per sample. A second PCR of about 6 to 12 cycles used a sample-barcoded 5' primer and a J-beta primer mix. TCRdb itself ran the 5' RACE reads through MiXCR, one entry per CDR3 protein. This sample carries about 800,000 distinct CDR3 sequences, about 25% of them seen once, and the ten largest clones take under 4.5%. CDR3 length: 14 amino acids. Germline CDR1 reads SEHNR; CDR2 reads FQNEAQ (reference sequence). The same sample was also used in a study of T cells of mothers and their children.

V gene TRBV7-9 combines with J gene TRBJ2-5, with a weak D call TRBD1 (6 bases). Near its end, the DNA agrees better with TRBJ2-7, so the J call may be wrong. The sequence came from a boy younger than 18 in good health. The material sequenced was blood. The CDR3 sequence is CASSLRAGAYEQYF. CDR3 nucleotide sequence: TGTGCCAGCAGCCTGAGGGCAGGGGCCTACGAGCAGTACTTC.